A single T cell receptor (beta chain) is shown here with its context. The antigen is not known. This sample was included in a study of T cell responses to AZD1222 COVID-19 vaccine. Findings and caveats of the study: None of the repertoires were sampled until the peak T cell response had passed. Along spike, vaccine-associated CD4 TCRs were found throughout, with dominance at 160-218 and 743-854. Most donors were white British and more were female, and clonal diversity was possibly underestimated.

Repertoires were generated with immunoSEQ multiplex PCR, while TCRdb's copy carries only in-frame clones and drops some. Of around 120,000 clones in the sample, roughly 92% were seen once. Trimming pared 6 bases from V and 6 bases from J, leaving 20 bases between. This CDR3 contains 16 residues. Germline loops: CDR1 MGHRA, CDR2 YSYEKL. The input for sequencing was peripheral blood, taken 28 days after the second AZD1222 dose. This TCR was sampled from an adult who received the AZD1222 COVID-19 vaccine. The rearrangement uses TRBV4-1 and TRBJ2-2; a weak D match, TRBD2 (5 bases). This chain's CDR3 is CASSSYGGSSPGELFF. The CDR3 DNA reads TGCGCCAGCAGTTCCTATGGTGGGAGCAGTCCCGGGGAGCTGTTTTTT.